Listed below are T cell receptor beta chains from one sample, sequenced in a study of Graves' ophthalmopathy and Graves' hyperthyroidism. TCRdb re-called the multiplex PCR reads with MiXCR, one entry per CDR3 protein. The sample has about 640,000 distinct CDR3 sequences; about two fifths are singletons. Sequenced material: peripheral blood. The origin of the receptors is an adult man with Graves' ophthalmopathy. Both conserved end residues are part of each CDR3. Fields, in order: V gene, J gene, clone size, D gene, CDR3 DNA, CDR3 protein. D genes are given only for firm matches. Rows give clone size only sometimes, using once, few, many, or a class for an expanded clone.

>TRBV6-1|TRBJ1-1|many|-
TGTGCCAGCAGTGAAGCGTTGGGCACTGAAGCTTTCTTT
CASSEALGTEAFF
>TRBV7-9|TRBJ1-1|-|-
TGTGCCAGCAGGCCCCCCAACCCGAACACTGAAGCTTCCTTT
CASRPPNPNTEASF
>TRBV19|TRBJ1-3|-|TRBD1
TGTGCCTGGAGTCTAAGACAGGGAATTGGAAACACCATATATTTT
CAWSLRQGIGNTIYF
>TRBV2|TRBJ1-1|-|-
TGCGCCGGCAGTGGGGCAGGGAACACTGAAGCTTTCTTT
CAGSGAGNTEAFF
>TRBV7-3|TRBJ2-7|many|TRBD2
TGTGCCAGCAGCTTCTCAGCGGGAGGGCCGTACGAGCAGTACTTC
CASSFSAGGPYEQYF
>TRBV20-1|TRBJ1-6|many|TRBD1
TGCAGTGCGGCTGGACAGGGGGAGTCACCCCTCCACTTT
CSAAGQGESPLHF
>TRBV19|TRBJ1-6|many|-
TGTGCCAGTAGCCTGGGGCAGATCTATAATTCACCCCTCCACTTT
CASSLGQIYNSPLHF
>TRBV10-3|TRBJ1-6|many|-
TGTGCCAGCAGTGAACTCAGGGTTGGTAATTCACCCCTCCACTTT
CASSELRVGNSPLHF
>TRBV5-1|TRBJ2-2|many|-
TGCGCCAGCAGCACACTGACCGGGGAGCTGTTTTTT
CASSTLTGELFF
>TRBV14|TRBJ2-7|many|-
TGTGCCAGCAGCCTGACCGGGACCTCATACGAGCAGTACTTC
CASSLTGTSYEQYF
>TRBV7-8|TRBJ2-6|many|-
TGTGCCACGGAGACAGGCTCTGGGGCCAACGTCCTGACTTTC
CATETGSGANVLTF
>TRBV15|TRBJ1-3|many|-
TGTGCCACCAGCAGAGGGACATTTAGGGTCGGAAACACCATATATTTT
CATSRGTFRVGNTIYF
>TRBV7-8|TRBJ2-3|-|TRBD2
TGTGCCAGCAGGGGGACTAGCGGCACAGATACGCAGTATTTT
CASRGTSGTDTQYF
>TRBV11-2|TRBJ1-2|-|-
TGTGCCAGCAGCTTATCCCGAGGGAGGGATGGCTACACCTTC
CASSLSRGRDGYTF
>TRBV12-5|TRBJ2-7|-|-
TGTGCTAGTGTCCGGGGGGCCTCGTACGAGCAGTACTTC
CASVRGASYEQYF
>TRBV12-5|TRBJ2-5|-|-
TGTGCTAGTGGTTCCCAAGGGCACGGGACACCCCAAGAGACCCAGTACTTC
CASGSQGHGTPQETQYF
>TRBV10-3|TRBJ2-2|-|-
TGTGCCAGCAGTTACTCGATCCTCACCGGGGAGCTGTTTTTT
CASSYSILTGELFF
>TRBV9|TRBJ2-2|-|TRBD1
TGTGCCAGCAGCCCACCCCAAGGACAGGGAAACACCGGGGAGCTGTTTTTT
CASSPPQGQGNTGELFF
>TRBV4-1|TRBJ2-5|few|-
TGCGCCAGCAGACCTTCGGGGTTCGGGGAGACCCAGTACTTC
CASRPSGFGETQYF
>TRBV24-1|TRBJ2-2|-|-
TGTGCCACCTCGTTCGGGGGCGGGGAGCTGTTTTTT
CATSFGGGELFF
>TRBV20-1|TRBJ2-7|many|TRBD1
TGCAGTGCAGCATCGACAGGGTCCTACGAGCAGTACTTC
CSAASTGSYEQYF
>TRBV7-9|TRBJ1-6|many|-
TGTGCCAGCAGCTTAGGCAACAGGGTGGGTGATTCACCCCTCCACTTT
CASSLGNRVGDSPLHF